The 25 T cell receptor beta chains below come from one sample, sequenced in a study of cytomegalovirus exposure and HLA in healthy donors. 13 Jbeta primers and 60 Vbeta primers were used for the PCR. Libraries were prepared by immunoSEQ multiplex PCR; TCRdb keeps only in-frame clonotypes and omits some of them. Of some 52,000 clones listed, 72% are singletons. What was sequenced was PBMCs. The receptors originated from a woman aged 45-60 years in good health and CMV-seronegative.

V gene TRBV7-2 combines with J gene TRBJ2-3, with 7 bases aligning to TRBD1. Germline lookup yields CDR1 SGHTA and CDR2 FQGNSA. V trimming: 1 base; J trimming: 0 bases; junction bases outside the gene matches: 1. The CDR3 runs 15 residues. The CDR3 loop reads CASSLGGQSTDTQYF. CDR3 in DNA: TGTGCCAGCAGCTTAGGGGGACAGAGCACAGATACGCAGTATTTT.

The chain carries TRBV20-1 and TRBJ2-7; perhaps TRBD1 as D (5 bases). The CDR3 spans 11 residues. Trimming took 2 bases from V and 3 from J, leaving 5 bases between them. The germline V gene has CDR1 DFQATT and CDR2 SNEGSKA (reference sequence). CDR3 sequence: CSARRGYEQYF. CDR3 sequence (DNA): TGCAGTGCTAGAAGGGGCTACGAGCAGTACTTC.

This sequence joins TRBV7-8 and TRBJ2-1, with 9 positions matching TRBD1. Per the germline V gene, CDR1 is SGHVS and CDR2 is FQNEAQ. This CDR3 region has 14 residues. J gave up 4 bases and V 5 bases, and 3 bases lay outside the gene matches. CDR3 region: CASSRDRAYNEQFF. CDR3 DNA: TGTGCCAGCAGCCGGGACAGGGCGTACAATGAGCAGTTCTTC.

A few counts support this clone. This chain connects TRBV29-1 to TRBJ2-7, with 8 bases fitting TRBD1. Germline CDR1 is SQVTM and CDR2 is ANQGSEA. This CDR3 spans 13 amino acids. With 3 bases clipped from V and 3 bases from J, the junction kept 4 bases outside the gene matches. CDR3 nucleotides: TGCAGCGTTGAGAGTGGACAGGGCTACGAGCAGTACTTC. It encodes CSVESGQGYEQYF.

The chain carries TRBV5-1 and TRBJ2-5; 8 bases line up with TRBD2. V was clipped by 2 bases and J by 3 bases; unmatched bases: 6. Germline V gene data show CDR1 as SGHRS and CDR2 as YFSETQ. The CDR3 is 15 amino acids. CDR3 in DNA: TGCGCCAGCAGCTTTGTTCCGGGGGGGGAAGAGACCCAGTACTTC. Amino acid sequence: CASSFVPGGEETQYF.

A single count supports this clone. The J gene is TRBJ2-5, the V gene TRBV10-1; D possibly corresponds to TRBD1 (5 bases). The germline V gene has CDR1 WNHNN and CDR2 SYGVQD (reference sequence). V was clipped by 3 bases and J by 1 base, with 9 bases between them. This CDR3 is 14 amino acids long. For the CDR3, the DNA is TGCGCCAGCAGTGAACAGGCGACCCAAGAGACCCAGTACTTC. It is translated as CASSEQATQETQYF.

The J gene is TRBJ1-1, the V gene TRBV19, with 9 bases that match TRBD1. Trimming cost V 7 bases and J 6 bases; bases outside gene matches: 12. The CDR3 has 15 amino acids. The germline CDR1 and CDR2 sequences are LNHDA and SQIVND (reference sequence). The CDR3 nucleotides are TGTGCCAGTACCGTATCCCTCGACAGGGGGGCTGAAGCTTTCTTT. It translates to CASTVSLDRGAEAFF.

The J gene is TRBJ1-5, the V gene TRBV19; TRBD1 matches 12 bases. CDR3 length equals 17 residues. The germline V gene has CDR1 LNHDA and CDR2 SQIVND (reference sequence). The ends lost 10 bases at V and 0 bases at J; junction bases unmatched: 10. DNA of the CDR3: TGTGCCACCGGGACAGGGGGCGCGGGGGATAGCAATCAGCCCCAGCATTTT. Protein sequence: CATGTGGAGDSNQPQHF. The variable domain in full, with the rest retrieved from reference TRBV19 and TRBJ1-5, is DGGITQSPKYLFRKEGQNVTLSCEQNLNHDAMYWYRQDPGQGLRLIYYSQIVNDFQKGDIAEGYSVSREKKESFPLTVTSAQKNPTAFYLCATGTGGAGDSNQPQHFGDGTRLSIL.

This clone was counted between two and nine times. This chain connects TRBV28 to TRBJ2-1; 8 bases map to TRBD1. Trimming removed 7 bases from V and 7 bases from J; junction bases left unmatched: 9. Germline CDR1 is MDHEN and CDR2 is SYDVKM. The length of the CDR3 is 14 residues. The CDR3 loop is CASTPTDRANEQFF. In DNA form, the CDR3 reads TGTGCCAGCACCCCAACGGACAGGGCGAATGAGCAGTTCTTC. The full variable domain, completed using reference TRBV28 and TRBJ2-1, is DVKVTQSSRYLVKRTGEKVFLECVQDMDHENMFWYRQDPGLGLRLIYFSYDVKMKEKGDIPEGYSVSREKKERFSLILESASTNQTSMYLCASTPTDRANEQFFGPGTRLTVL.

This rearrangement joins TRBV2 to TRBJ2-5, with TRBD2 matching over 9 bases. Germline V gives CDR1 SNHLY, CDR2 FYNNEI. This CDR3 is 13 amino acids long. The ends lost 6 bases at V and 7 bases at J; junction bases unmatched: 6. CDR3 loop: CASSGSGGGTQYF. The CDR3 bases are TGTGCCAGCAGCGGTAGCGGGGGAGGGACCCAGTACTTC.

The V gene is TRBV18, the J gene TRBJ2-1; unclear D gene. Per germline, CDR1 KGHSH and CDR2 LQKENI. The CDR3 consists of 16 residues. V lost 1 base and J 3 bases, leaving 13 bases between the germline ends. CDR3 in DNA: TGTGCCAGCTCACCACTCGAAGAACCCAGCTACAATGAGCAGTTCTTC. This codes for CASSPLEEPSYNEQFF.

This rearrangement joins TRBV28 to TRBJ1-5; TRBD1 matches at 7 bases. Germline loops: CDR1 MDHEN, CDR2 SYDVKM. The CDR3 extends over 15 amino acids. V lost 5 bases and J lost 2; bases outside the gene matches: 6. CDR3 in DNA: TGTGCCAGCAGTCGACCAGGGGGGCGCAATCAGCCCCAGCATTTT. Amino acid sequence: CASSRPGGRNQPQHF.

The CDR3 reads CASSLKSVRVGYSNQPQHF. The CDR3 DNA reads TGTGCCAGCAGCCTAAAGTCAGTCAGGGTGGGTTATAGCAATCAGCCCCAGCATTTT. The chain recombines TRBV2 with TRBJ1-5; a weak D match, TRBD1 (5 bases). This CDR3 has 19 amino acids. Germline assignment: CDR1 SNHLY and CDR2 FYNNEI. V was shortened by 6 bases and J by 0 bases, with 24 bases between the two germline ends.

This clone ranks as medium-sized (0.01 to 0.1%). V gene TRBV10-3 combines with J gene TRBJ1-3; 12 bases match TRBD1. The germline CDR1 and CDR2 sequences are ENHRY and SYGVKD. The CDR3 length is 19 residues. V gave up 6 bases and J gave up 4 bases; unmatched junction bases: 16. The CDR3 bases are TGTGCCATCAGAGGCGACAAGGAGGGACAGGGGGCGAGAGGAAACACCATATATTTT. This encodes CAIRGDKEGQGARGNTIYF.

This clone is categorized as large (0.1 to 1%). The rearrangement links TRBV4-2 to TRBJ2-2; D perhaps matches TRBD2 (6 bases). CDR3 size: 18 residues. With 0 bases removed from V and 5 bases from J, the gap between germline ends came to 19 bases. CDR1 and CDR2 (germline): LGHNA, YNFKEQ. CDR3 nucleotide sequence: TGTGCCAGCAGCCAAGAATGGAGTTGGGGGGTACGGACCGGGGAGCTGTTTTTT. Translation gives CASSQEWSWGVRTGELFF.

The V and J genes are TRBV28 and TRBJ2-3, with 14 bases lining up with TRBD2. V was pared by 4 bases and J by 10 bases, with 7 bases of the junction left unmatched. Germline lookup yields CDR1 MDHEN and CDR2 SYDVKM. The CDR3 extends over 15 amino acids. The CDR3 DNA reads as TGTGCCAGCAGTTCCGGGACTAGCGGGAGCCTGGCGCAGTATTTT. Translated: CASSSGTSGSLAQYF.

The gene calls are TRBV11-2 and TRBJ2-2, with unresolved D. CDR3 length: 14 amino acids. V was pared by 1 base and J by 7 bases, with 10 bases between. Per the germline V gene, CDR1 is SGHAT and CDR2 is FQNNGV. The CDR3 protein is CASSLVRNGGELFF. CDR3 bases: TGTGCCAGCAGCTTAGTTAGAAATGGCGGGGAGCTGTTTTTT.

This chain connects TRBV19 to TRBJ2-1; unclear D gene. Germline CDR1 LNHDA, CDR2 SQIVND (reference sequence). V gave up 4 bases and J gave up 9 bases, with 16 bases separating them. The CDR3 extends over 14 amino acids. DNA for the CDR3: TGTGCCAGTAGTACCACCGGTGACAAAAGTGAGCAGTTCTTC. Its protein is CASSTTGDKSEQFF.

This chain links TRBV27 with TRBJ2-3; TRBD1 matches at 7 bases. CDR3 length: 15 residues. CDR1 and CDR2 from the germline V gene are MNHEY and SMNVEV (reference sequence). Germline trimming cut 5 bases from V and 4 bases from J; bases unmatched to any gene: 9. CDR3 residues: CASSPGTAAADTQYF. Here the CDR3 DNA reads TGTGCCAGCAGTCCTGGGACAGCAGCAGCAGATACGCAGTATTTT.

This clone was seen only a few times. The chain recombines TRBV30 with TRBJ2-2; 8 nucleotides match TRBD1. Germline-derived CDR1 and CDR2 are GTSNPN and SVGIG (reference sequence). With 3 bases clipped from V and 3 bases from J, the junction kept 6 bases outside the gene matches. This CDR3 contains 15 residues. The CDR3 region is CAWSPDRDYTGELFF. The CDR3 DNA is TGTGCCTGGAGCCCGGACAGGGACTACACCGGGGAGCTGTTTTTT.

The count of this clone is one. The rearrangement links TRBV30 to TRBJ1-1; D is uncertain. The CDR3 is made up of 11 amino acids. From germline, CDR1 is GTSNPN and CDR2 SVGIG (reference sequence). The V gene lost 5 bases and the J gene lost 2 bases, with 6 bases spanning the gap. CDR3: CAWCYNTEAFF. The CDR3 bases are TGTGCCTGGTGCTATAACACTGAAGCTTTCTTT.

This clone has only a few counts. V gene TRBV6-6 combines with J gene TRBJ2-2; 13 positions match TRBD2. Germline V gene data show CDR1 as MNHNY and CDR2 as SVGAGI (reference sequence). This CDR3 spans 16 amino acids. Unmatched junction bases numbered 0, after V lost 0 bases and J lost 5 bases. CDR3 in amino acids: CASSYSTSGRTGELFF. Written as DNA, the CDR3 is TGTGCCAGCAGTTACTCGACTAGCGGGAGGACCGGGGAGCTGTTTTTT.

The genes are TRBV18 and TRBJ1-2; no firm D call. Germline CDR1 reads KGHSH; CDR2 reads LQKENI. CDR3 length: 16 residues. V lost 1 base, J lost 0 bases, and 12 bases lay in between. The CDR3 nucleotides read TGTGCCAGCTCACCACGCACGAAGAGCACTAACTATGGCTACACCTTC. Its translation: CASSPRTKSTNYGYTF.

The chain links TRBV4-2 to TRBJ2-5; D remains ambiguous. Trimming removed 4 bases from V and 0 bases from J, with 12 bases in between. The length of the CDR3 is 15 residues. Germline CDR1 LGHNA, CDR2 YNFKEQ. CDR3 bases: TGTGCCAGCAGCCCAACTCTTGAGTACCAAGAGACCCAGTACTTC. Translated, it gives CASSPTLEYQETQYF.

This chain joins TRBV28 and TRBJ1-5; 10 nucleotides agree with TRBD1. The V gene's germline CDR1 is MDHEN and CDR2 SYDVKM. This CDR3 spans 13 amino acids. The ends lost 5 bases at V and 7 bases at J; junction bases unmatched: 2. DNA for the CDR3: TGTGCCAGCAGTAGGGACAGGGGCCAGCCCCAGCATTTT. Its protein is CASSRDRGQPQHF.